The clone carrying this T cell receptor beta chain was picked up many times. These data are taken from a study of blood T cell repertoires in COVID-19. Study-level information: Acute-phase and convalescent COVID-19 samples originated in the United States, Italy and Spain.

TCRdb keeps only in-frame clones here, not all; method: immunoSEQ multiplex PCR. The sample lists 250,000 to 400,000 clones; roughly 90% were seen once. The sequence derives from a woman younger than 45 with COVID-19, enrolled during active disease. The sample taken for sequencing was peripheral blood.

The CDR3 DNA follows: TGTGCCAGCAGACCCGAGGACAGGTATCAGCCCCAGCATTTT. Its translation: CASRPEDRYQPQHF. V usage is TRBV6-6 and J usage is TRBJ1-5; 7 bases agree with TRBD1. Germline V gene lookup returns CDR1 MNHNY and CDR2 SVGAGI (reference sequence). V lost 6 bases and J lost 5; bases outside the gene matches: 7. The CDR3 spans 14 residues.